This TCR beta chain came from a study of cytomegalovirus exposure and HLA in healthy donors. Study in general: The roughly 130 validation repertoires used the same platform as the roughly 720 first-cohort repertoires (as reported by a later analysis).

To note about this clone: The antigen is unknown.

Clones were sequenced by immunoSEQ multiplex PCR, and TCRdb holds only the in-frame ones, with some missing. The sample shows 50,000 to 70,000 clones, over 85% of them seen only once. Study results and caveats: According to a later analysis, TCR clusters from the first cohort tended to co-occur in the 120 or so validation repertoires. Rarity held for most TCR sequences, but there were some public TCRs that occurred in many donors. According to the study, 160 or so TCR beta chains were cytomegalovirus-associated.

J gave up 7 bases and V 5 bases, and 8 bases lay outside the gene matches. The CDR3 is 14 residues long. Germline values: CDR1 SEHNR, CDR2 FQNEAQ (reference sequence). J is TRBJ1-2 and V is TRBV7-9; TRBD1 matches 9 bases. The TCR comes from a woman aged 18-29 years in good health and CMV-seropositive. Sequenced sample: PBMCs. CDR3 protein: CASSPGQGPSGYTF. The CDR3, as DNA: TGTGCCAGCAGCCCAGGACAGGGGCCAAGTGGCTACACCTTC.